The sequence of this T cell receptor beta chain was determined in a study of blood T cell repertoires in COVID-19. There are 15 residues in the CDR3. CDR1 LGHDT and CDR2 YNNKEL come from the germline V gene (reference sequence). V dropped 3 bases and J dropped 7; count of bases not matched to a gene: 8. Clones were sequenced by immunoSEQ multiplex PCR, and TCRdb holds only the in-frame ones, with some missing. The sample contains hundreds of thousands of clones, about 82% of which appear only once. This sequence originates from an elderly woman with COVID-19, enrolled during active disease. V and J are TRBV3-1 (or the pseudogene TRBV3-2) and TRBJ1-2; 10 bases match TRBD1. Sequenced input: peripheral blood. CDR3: CASSHPTGGVGGYTF. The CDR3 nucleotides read TGTGCCAGCAGCCACCCGACAGGGGGCGTAGGTGGCTACACCTTC.